Presented here are 14 T cell receptor beta chains from one specimen sequenced in a study of blood T cell repertoires in COVID-19. TCRdb's copy holds only in-frame clones and misses some; the assay was immunoSEQ multiplex PCR. This table holds 95,000 to 110,000 clones, around 90% found once. Material for sequencing was peripheral blood. The receptors shown here come from a woman older than 75 in a cohort sampled during active COVID-19.

J is TRBJ2-7 and V is TRBV6-5; 11 bases match TRBD2. Germline CDR1 is MNHEY and CDR2 is SVGAGI. The V gene end was trimmed by 6 bases and the J gene end by 6 bases; junction bases not matched to a gene: 7. The CDR3 is 14 amino acids. The CDR3 here is CASRTSGSQGEQYF. The CDR3, as DNA: TGTGCCAGCAGAACTAGCGGGAGTCAGGGCGAGCAGTACTTC.

J is TRBJ2-7 and V is TRBV21-1; the table's D call TRBD1 went unverified against the DNA. TRBV21-1 constitutes a pseudogene. The CDR3 extends over 19 amino acids. The CDR3 coding sequence is TGTGCCAGCAGCAAAAACCCGGGACAGGGGGCGACGAATTCCTACGAGCAGTACTTC. Protein: CASSKNPGQGATNSYEQYF.

Here the CDR3 reads CASSGGPLTNTGELFF. For the CDR3, the DNA is TGCGCCAGCAGTGGGGGGCCCTTAACCAACACCGGGGAGCTGTTTTTT. This chain uses TRBV10-1 with TRBJ2-2; perhaps TRBD1 as D (6 bases). The CDR3 extends over 16 amino acids. Looked up from germline, CDR1 is WNHNN and CDR2 is SYGVQD (reference sequence). V was trimmed by 4 bases and J by 2 bases, leaving 14 bases between them.

The chain recombines TRBV11-2 with TRBJ2-2; TRBD2 aligns across 7 bases. V dropped 3 bases and J dropped 4; count of bases not matched to a gene: 8. Germline V gives CDR1 SGHAT, CDR2 FQNNGV. This CDR3 comprises 16 residues. The chain's CDR3 is CASSFSSAGATGELFF. CDR3 nucleotide sequence: TGTGCCAGCAGCTTTTCCTCGGCGGGAGCCACCGGGGAGCTGTTTTTT.

V is TRBV6-2 or TRBV6-3 and J is TRBJ2-1, with TRBD2 matching 11 bases. The germline V gene has CDR1 MNHEY and CDR2 SVGEGT. Trimming at V came to 4 bases and at J to 3 bases, leaving 5 bases not matched to a gene. The CDR3 extends over 16 amino acids. The CDR3 loop is CASSSNLAGGYNEQFF. CDR3 bases: TGTGCCAGCAGTTCAAACCTAGCGGGAGGCTACAATGAGCAGTTCTTC.

This chain links TRBV5-4 with TRBJ2-5, with 10 bases aligning to TRBD1. V trimming: 4 bases; J trimming: 5 bases; junction bases outside the gene matches: 11. Germline V gene data show CDR1 as SGHNT and CDR2 as YYREEE (reference sequence). The CDR3 runs 16 residues. The CDR3 sequence: CASSPPGQGPLETQYF. The CDR3 nucleotides are TGTGCCAGCAGCCCCCCGGGACAGGGGCCCTTGGAGACCCAGTACTTC. The entire variable domain, with the rest obtained from reference TRBV5-4 and TRBJ2-5, is as follows: ETGVTQSPTHLIKTRGQQVTLRCSSQSGHNTVSWYQQALGQGPQFIFQYYREEENGRGNFPPRFSGLQFPNYSSELNVNALELDDSALYLCASSPPGQGPLETQYFGPGTRLLVL.

The gene calls are TRBV11-2 and TRBJ1-1; possibly TRBD1 for D (5 bases). This CDR3 is built from 15 residues. Trimming took off 4 bases at V and 1 base at J, with 13 bases between the two ends. CDR1 and CDR2 from the germline V gene are SGHAT and FQNNGV. The CDR3 bases are TGTGCCAGCAGCTCCGCGGGGCGGCCGAACACTGAAGCTTTCTTT. This codes for CASSSAGRPNTEAFF.

The V gene is TRBV5-1, the J gene TRBJ1-4; D perhaps matches TRBD1 (5 bases). The length of the CDR3 is 14 residues. Trimming took 6 bases from V and 6 from J, leaving 15 bases between them. Germline V gives CDR1 SGHRS, CDR2 YFSETQ. In nucleotides, the CDR3 is TGCGCCAGCAATCCCCCGGGGGAGGATGAAAAACTGTTTTTT. Amino acids: CASNPPGEDEKLFF. Drawing the rest from reference TRBV5-1 and TRBJ1-4, the complete variable domain is KAGVTQTPRYLIKTRGQQVTLSCSPISGHRSVSWYQQTPGQGLQFLFEYFSETQRNKGNFPGRFSGRQFSNSRSEMNVSTLELGDSALYLCASNPPGEDEKLFFGSGTQLSVL.

CDR3 nucleotide sequence: TGCGCCAGCAGCCCGGGACAGACCTACGAGCAGTACTTC. Its translation is CASSPGQTYEQYF. The J gene is TRBJ2-7, the V gene TRBV5-1; TRBD1 aligns across 7 bases. This CDR3 is 13 amino acids long. The J segment lost 2 bases and the V segment lost 4 bases, leaving 3 bases of the junction unmatched. Germline V gene lookup returns CDR1 SGHRS and CDR2 YFSETQ.

The gene calls are TRBV23-1 and TRBJ2-1; 8 bases are shared with TRBD2. TRBV23-1 is treated as an ORF (open reading frame) with a function not yet certain. The V gene end was trimmed by 4 bases and the J gene end by 5 bases; junction bases not matched to a gene: 4. CDR3 length: 14 residues. The CDR3 DNA reads TGCGCCAGCAGTCCGACTAGCGCAGACAATGAGCAGTTCTTC. Amino acids: CASSPTSADNEQFF.

The table lists this clone with a count of one. V and J are TRBV10-3 and TRBJ2-2; TRBD1 aligns across 7 bases. The CDR3 runs 15 residues. Trimming cost V 4 bases and J 9 bases; bases outside gene matches: 11. CDR1 and CDR2 (germline): ENHRY, SYGVKD. The CDR3 is CAISAEGGATRELFF. The CDR3 bases are TGTGCCATCAGTGCTGAAGGGGGCGCGACCAGGGAGCTGTTTTTT.

V gene TRBV5-1 combines with J gene TRBJ2-1; 7 nucleotides align to TRBD1. There are 15 residues in the CDR3. Germline V gene sequence: CDR1 SGHRS, CDR2 YFSETQ. The V segment lost 2 bases and the J segment 4 bases; nucleotides outside the gene matches: 6. The CDR3 DNA follows: TGCGCCAGCAGCTTCCCAGGGGGTGCTTACAATGAGCAGTTCTTC. This encodes CASSFPGGAYNEQFF.

CDR3 DNA sequence: TGTGCCATCAGAGGAGTTGGGGGGGGAGACACCGGGGAGCTGTTTTTT. Its translation is CAIRGVGGGDTGELFF. The chain couples TRBV10-3 to TRBJ2-2; TRBD2 matches at 7 bases. V lost 6 bases, J lost 3 bases, and 10 bases stayed unmatched. Germline V gene lookup returns CDR1 ENHRY and CDR2 SYGVKD. The CDR3 consists of 16 residues.

This clone was recorded only once. The rearrangement joins TRBV25-1 to TRBJ1-3; maybe TRBD1 (5 bases). Per germline, CDR1 MGHDK and CDR2 SYGVNS. The germline V and J ends were trimmed by 7 bases and 4 bases, with 20 bases remaining between them. The CDR3 runs 16 residues. CDR3 bases: TGTGCCAGCACTAAGGAGGGGAGCGGGGTAGGAAACACCATATATTTT. It codes for CASTKEGSGVGNTIYF.